In this sample, the clone carrying this TCR beta chain turned up a few times. What it binds is unknown. The data are from a study of human T cells and chemical hapten exposure. The wider study: Predominantly women, the patients had alopecia areata, totalis or universalis.

CDR1 is SGHDT and CDR2 is YYEEEE in the germline V gene. The J segment lost 6 bases and the V segment lost 0 bases, leaving 7 bases of the junction unmatched. CDR3 length: 15 amino acids. Study-level points and caveats: Significantly greater numbers of large CDR3 similarity clusters came from expanded TCRs than from controls.

TCRdb used MiXCR to reprocess the RACE reads, holding one entry per CDR3 protein. The data contain fewer than 300,000 distinct CDR3 sequences, roughly 7.4% of them singletons. Time point given: pre-sensitization, week 0. Treatment indicated: therapeutic diphenylcyclopropenone sensitization with weekly scalp DPC. The gene calls are TRBV5-6 and TRBJ1-1, with 8 bases matching TRBD1. Material: whole blood, obtained in connection with sensitization to the hapten diphenylcyclopropenone (DPC). The sequence came from a man aged 18 to 30 with alopecia areata. Some clones in this sample may be carry-over from other donors' samples. The CDR3 loop reads CASSLAPGGRAEAFF. CDR3 nucleotide sequence: TGTGCCAGCAGCTTGGCCCCAGGGGGCAGGGCTGAAGCTTTCTTT.